These T cell receptor beta chains were read from a single sample in a study of shared clonotypes between healthy human individuals. Profiling relied on immunoSEQ multiplex PCR, and the TCRdb table lists in-frame clones only, not all of them. The sample shows approximately 1.5 million clones, 98% of them seen only once. Sequenced: naive CD4+ T cells sorted from blood. The receptors shown here come from a man aged 25-45 years in good health. The CDR3 runs from the conserved cysteine through the conserved F or W. Each record gives: V gene, D gene, clone size, J gene, CDR3 DNA, CDR3 protein. The D gene is left open where the match is weak. Not every row has a clone size; where given, it reads once, few, many or a size class.

V gene: TRBV18; D gene: -; clone size: -; J gene: TRBJ2-6; CDR3 DNA: TGTGCCAGCTCACCTACAGGGTCTGGGGCCAACGTCCTGACTTTC; CDR3 protein: CASSPTGSGANVLTF
V gene: TRBV28; D gene: TRBD2; clone size: -; J gene: TRBJ2-7; CDR3 DNA: TGTGCCAGCAGGGGACTAGCGGAAGACTACGAGCAGTACTTC; CDR3 protein: CASRGLAEDYEQYF
V gene: TRBV7-7; D gene: -; clone size: -; J gene: TRBJ1-5; CDR3 DNA: TGTGCCAGCAGCTTAAACAGGTTGGAGCCCCAGCATTTT; CDR3 protein: CASSLNRLEPQHF
V gene: TRBV5-4; D gene: TRBD1; clone size: -; J gene: TRBJ2-1; CDR3 DNA: TGTGCCAGCAGCTTGGGGGACAGGGATGGCAATGAGCAGTTCTTC; CDR3 protein: CASSLGDRDGNEQFF
V gene: TRBV9; D gene: -; clone size: once; J gene: TRBJ2-7; CDR3 DNA: TGTGCCAGCAGCGTAGGGAGCGGAGTCTCCTACGAGCAGTACTTC; CDR3 protein: CASSVGSGVSYEQYF
V gene: TRBV6-6; D gene: TRBD1; clone size: -; J gene: TRBJ1-2; CDR3 DNA: TGTGCCAGCAGTCGAGGACAGGGGACCGGCTACACCTTC; CDR3 protein: CASSRGQGTGYTF
V gene: TRBV4-3; D gene: -; clone size: -; J gene: TRBJ2-7; CDR3 DNA: TGCGCCAGCAGCCAAACCCCAGGGGGAGGCTACGAGCAGTACTTC; CDR3 protein: CASSQTPGGGYEQYF
V gene: TRBV6-1; D gene: -; clone size: -; J gene: TRBJ2-7; CDR3 DNA: TGTGCCAGCAGTGCTGGGGGGCCATACGAGCAGTACTTC; CDR3 protein: CASSAGGPYEQYF
V gene: TRBV9; D gene: TRBD1; clone size: -; J gene: TRBJ2-2; CDR3 DNA: TGTGCCAGCAGCGTAGCCCTAGGACAGGGCGGGAACACCGGGGAGCTGTTTTTT; CDR3 protein: CASSVALGQGGNTGELFF
V gene: TRBV29-1; D gene: -; clone size: -; J gene: TRBJ2-7; CDR3 DNA: TGCAGCGCCCGAGGGGGGAGAGGGCAGTACTTC; CDR3 protein: CSARGGRGQYF
V gene: TRBV18; D gene: -; clone size: once; J gene: TRBJ2-7; CDR3 DNA: TGTGCCAGCTCACCGGGAAGCAGCTCCTACGAGCAGTACTTC; CDR3 protein: CASSPGSSSYEQYF
V gene: TRBV10-2; D gene: -; clone size: -; J gene: TRBJ2-7; CDR3 DNA: TGCGCCAGCATCTTAGGGCGTTGGGGCGAGCAGTACTTC; CDR3 protein: CASILGRWGEQYF